This T cell receptor beta chain was sequenced for a study of early T cells in non-severe SARS-CoV-2 infection (dated by TCRdb to about 2021). With respect to the entire study: TCR sequencing used bulk RNA from unsorted whole blood, so alpha and beta chains could not be paired.

The library was prepared using 5' RACE. The sequencer was a NextSeq 500. To correct for sequencing error and PCR bias, the TCR library protocol tagged individual cDNA molecules with unique molecular identifiers. Both TCR alpha and beta chains were sequenced, and tight co-correlation was observed between alpha and beta sequence abundances in each sample. In the paper's pipeline: Decombinator V4 was used to perform V gene, J gene and CDR3 annotation of TCR sequences. TCRs were defined as expanded if a significant change between any two time points was detected under a Poisson model with p below 0.0001. TCR abundances were normalised to the total number of TCRs sequenced per sample and expressed as counts per million. TRAV1-2 paired with TRAJ12, TRAJ20 or TRAJ33 defined MAIT TCRs, while TRAV10 paired with TRAJ18 defined iNKT TCRs. VDJdb, accessed 1 November 2021, was searched for CMV, EBV and SARS-CoV-2 annotated TCRs, excluding TCRs annotated for multiple antigens. Starting from the raw public reads, TCRdb applied fastp trimming at Q25, assembled clones with MiXCR and retained in-frame beta chains. When rows share a CDR3 protein, they turn into one entry using the most common DNA and genes. The V and J calls were not made by the authors but by TCRdb's processing. The sample data list more than 90,000 distinct CDR3 sequences, and 9.5% to 11% of these were observed just once. The biggest ten clones account for approximately 5% of the sample.

Based on the germline V gene (reference sequence), the CDR1 and CDR2 sequences are SEHNR and FQNEAQ. The junction shows trimming of 1 base on V and 4 bases on J, plus 4 bases between the germline ends. Including cysteine and phenylalanine, the CDR3 has 13 amino acids. CDR3 DNA is the only sequence kept; it has 39 bases, read in frame from the first base. This clonotype was counted ten times or more. The specificity of this receptor is unknown. The input lacks base qualities; no much larger clone sits a single base away. The study was a case-control design nested within a healthcare worker cohort in London, UK, with weekly nasopharyngeal swab PCR tests and blood sampling. Healthcare workers were recruited during the week of the UK lockdown, between 23 and 31 March 2020, and followed weekly for up to 16 weeks. Study-wide findings and limitations: Matching against VDJdb was skewed toward anti-spike CD8 responses, likely underestimated virus-specific expansions, and missed private and CD4 specificities.

This TCR came from an adult who was a healthcare worker with PCR-confirmed SARS-CoV-2 infection or an uninfected control (not recorded which). The chain joins TRBV7-9 to TRBJ1-4, with the D gene uncertain. The sample taken for sequencing was whole blood. The DNA is as follows: TGTGCCAGCAGCTTAGGGTTTAATGAAAAACTGTTTTTT. This sequence encodes CASSLGFNEKLFF.